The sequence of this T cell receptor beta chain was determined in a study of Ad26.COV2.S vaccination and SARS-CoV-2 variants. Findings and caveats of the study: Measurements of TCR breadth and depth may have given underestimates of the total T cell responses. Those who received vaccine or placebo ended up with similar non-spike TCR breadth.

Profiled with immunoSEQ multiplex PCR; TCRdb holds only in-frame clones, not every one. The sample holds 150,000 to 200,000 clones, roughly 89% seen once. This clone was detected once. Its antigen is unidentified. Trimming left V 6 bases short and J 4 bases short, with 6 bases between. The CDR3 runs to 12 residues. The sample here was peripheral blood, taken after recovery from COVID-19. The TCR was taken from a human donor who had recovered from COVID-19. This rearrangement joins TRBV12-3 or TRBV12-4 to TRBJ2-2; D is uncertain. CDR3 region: CASSRTTGELFF. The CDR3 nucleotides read TGTGCCAGCAGCCGTACCACCGGGGAGCTGTTTTTT.